The clone carrying this TCR beta chain occurred many times. The data derive from a study of T-cell reconstitution after alpha-beta-depleted transplantation in children. The TCRbeta library was prepared with unique molecular identifiers. TCRdb re-derived calls from the PCR reads in MiXCR, one entry per CDR3 protein. This sample has some 340,000 distinct CDR3 sequences, with 10% found just once. The CDR3 has 16 amino acids. Germline assignment: CDR1 MGHRA and CDR2 YSYEKL. V dropped 5 bases and J dropped 7; count of bases not matched to a gene: 7. The TCR sequence derives from a human donor who donated a stem cell graft to a child with acute lymphoblastic leukemia. The chain combines TRBV4-1 with TRBJ2-3; TRBD2 matches 15 bases. The sample in question was PBMCs from the stem cell graft donor, obtained from the stem cell graft. CDR3: CASSTGLAGGPNTQYF. The CDR3 DNA reads as TGCGCCAGCAGCACGGGACTAGCGGGAGGCCCGAATACGCAGTATTTT.